The rows below give T cell receptor beta chains drawn from one sample of a study of post-analysis software for immune sequencing data. TCRdb reanalysed the PCR reads using MiXCR and keeps one entry per CDR3 protein. The sample lists around 260,000 distinct CDR3 sequences, roughly a third occurring once. The sample comprised blood. The source of these receptors is a girl under 18 with multiple sclerosis. CDR3s include the opening cysteine and the closing phenylalanine or tryptophan. The D gene is left open where the match is weak. Clone size is stated in some rows and not others, as once, few, many or a class when expanded.

v_call	clone_size	j_call	d_call	cdr3_nt	cdr3_aa
TRBV20-1	.	TRBJ1-5	.	TGCAGTGCCCGCTCCGGGGTTAGCAGTCAGCCCCAGCATTTT	CSARSGVSSQPQHF
TRBV7-9	.	TRBJ1-1	.	TGTGCCAGCAGCTCGGTCAGGGGAGGCGCTTTCTTT	CASSSVRGGAFF
TRBV5-4	.	TRBJ2-5	.	TGTGCCAGCAGCAGTTATTTCGGAGGGAGAGAGACCCAGTACTTC	CASSSYFGGRETQYF
TRBV4-1	.	TRBJ2-7	.	TGCGCCAGCAGCCAAGATCCAGAGAGGTTTTACGAGCAGTACTTC	CASSQDPERFYEQYF
TRBV25-1	.	TRBJ2-7	TRBD2	TGTGCCAGCAGCGATCTGGGCGGGGGGCTCTACGAGCAGTACTTC	CASSDLGGGLYEQYF
TRBV29-1	many	TRBJ2-1	.	TGCAGCGTTGGGAGGACTTCGGGCAATGAGCAGTTCTTC	CSVGRTSGNEQFF
TRBV29-1	many	TRBJ1-2	.	TGCAGCGTTGAGCCCGAGAGGAGCTATGGCTACACCTTC	CSVEPERSYGYTF
TRBV25-1	.	TRBJ2-5	.	TGTGCCAGCAGGGGGACTGTTTTACCTCAAGAGACCCAGTACTTC	CASRGTVLPQETQYF
TRBV12-3/TRBV12-4	.	TRBJ2-5	.	TGTGCCAGCCAAAGACAGGAACAAGAGACCCAGTACTTC	CASQRQEQETQYF
TRBV20-1	.	TRBJ1-5	TRBD1	TGCAGTGCTGGCCGGACAGGGCTGGTAAATCAGCCCCAGCATTTT	CSAGRTGLVNQPQHF
TRBV7-9	many	TRBJ1-5	TRBD1	TGTGCCAGCAGCCGGGGGACAGGGCTCGAGGGGCAGCCCCAGCATTTT	CASSRGTGLEGQPQHF
TRBV6-6	.	TRBJ2-1	.	TGTGCCAGCAGCTGGGGAGGCGACAATGAGCAGTTCTTC	CASSWGGDNEQFF
TRBV20-1	many	TRBJ2-3	TRBD2	TGCAGTGTATGGACTAGTCAGGGTACGCAGTATTTT	CSVWTSQGTQYF
TRBV28	.	TRBJ1-5	TRBD1	TGTGCCAGCAGTACCCGGACAGGGTGGGGCAATCAGCCCCAGCATTTT	CASSTRTGWGNQPQHF
TRBV20-1	.	TRBJ2-5	TRBD1	TGCAGTGCTAGATCCTGGGGGCCAGGGGGCGAGACCCAGTACTTC	CSARSWGPGGETQYF
TRBV20-1	.	TRBJ2-1	.	TGCAGTGCTAGAGTGAAAGACAATGAGCAGTTCTTC	CSARVKDNEQFF